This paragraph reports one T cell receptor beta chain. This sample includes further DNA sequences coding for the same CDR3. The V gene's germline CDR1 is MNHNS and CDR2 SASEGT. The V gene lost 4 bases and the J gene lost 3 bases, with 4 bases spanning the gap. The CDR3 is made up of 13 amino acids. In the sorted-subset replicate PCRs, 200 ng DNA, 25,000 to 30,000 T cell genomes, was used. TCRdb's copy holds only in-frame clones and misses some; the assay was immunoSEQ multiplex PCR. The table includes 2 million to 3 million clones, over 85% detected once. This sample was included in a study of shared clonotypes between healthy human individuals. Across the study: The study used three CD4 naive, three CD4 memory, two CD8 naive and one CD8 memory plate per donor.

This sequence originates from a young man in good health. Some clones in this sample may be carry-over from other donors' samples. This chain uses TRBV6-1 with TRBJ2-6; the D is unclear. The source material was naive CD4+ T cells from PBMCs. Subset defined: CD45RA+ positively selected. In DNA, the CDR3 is TGTGCCAGCAGTGCGAGTGGGGCCAACGTCCTGACTTTC. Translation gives CASSASGANVLTF.